What follows are 11 T cell receptor beta chains derived from one specimen sequenced in a study of blood T cell repertoires in COVID-19. Clones were read by immunoSEQ multiplex PCR, and TCRdb kept only the in-frame ones, dropping some. This table holds 150,000 to 160,000 clones, around 85% found once. Sample: peripheral blood. The receptors were gathered from a man aged 55-75 years with COVID-19, enrolled during active disease.

This clone was seen just once. V and J are TRBV2 and TRBJ2-5; TRBD2 matches 9 bases. V shed 8 bases and J 0 bases; nucleotides not matched to a gene: 7. The CDR3 consists of 15 residues. Germline V gives CDR1 SNHLY, CDR2 FYNNEI. The CDR3 reads CASSWAGGYQETQYF. The DNA of the CDR3 is TGTGCCAGCTCTTGGGCGGGAGGGTACCAAGAGACCCAGTACTTC.

The V call is TRBV4-1, the J call TRBJ1-1, with 9 nucleotides matching TRBD1. V gave up 1 base and J gave up 6 bases; unmatched junction bases: 6. Germline V gene lookup returns CDR1 MGHRA and CDR2 YSYEKL. The CDR3 sequence is 15 residues long. CDR3 sequence (DNA): TGCGCCAGCAGCCAAGGGACAGGGGAATTCGCTGAAGCTTTCTTT. Its translation: CASSQGTGEFAEAFF.

The CDR3 DNA sequence: TGTGCCAGCAGCCAAGCGTTCGGGACAGGGGATGAAAAACTGTTTTTT. Protein sequence: CASSQAFGTGDEKLFF. The chain recombines TRBV4-2 with TRBJ1-4; 10 bases map to TRBD1. The CDR3 is 16 amino acids. The V gene's germline CDR1 is LGHNA and CDR2 YNFKEQ. V shed 1 base, J shed 6 bases, and the junction held 5 bases outside the gene matches.

This clone has a handful of counts. The chain carries TRBV5-1 and TRBJ1-6; 8 bases line up with TRBD1. The V and J ends lost 0 bases and 6 bases, in that order; junction bases with no gene match: 8. CDR1 and CDR2 from the germline V gene are SGHRS and YFSETQ. This CDR3 spans 17 amino acids. This CDR3 reads CASSLGTSGGGNSPLHF. The DNA of the CDR3 is TGCGCCAGCAGCTTGGGCACATCAGGGGGCGGTAATTCACCCCTCCACTTT.

The V gene is TRBV5-1, the J gene TRBJ2-7; D might be TRBD2 (6 bases). Trimming shortened V by 4 bases and J by 4 bases, and 21 bases separated the two germline ends. This CDR3 has 16 amino acids. CDR1 and CDR2 (germline): SGHRS, YFSETQ. CDR3 region: CASSPGTSSTLYEQYF. CDR3 DNA sequence: TGCGCCAGCAGCCCCGGGACTTCCTCAACCCTTTACGAGCAGTACTTC.

The V and J genes are TRBV6-6 and TRBJ1-1; D is perhaps TRBD1 (5 bases). This CDR3 comprises 13 residues. Germline CDR1 and CDR2: MNHNY and SVGAGI (reference sequence). Trimming stripped 8 bases from V and 7 bases from J, with 17 bases between. The CDR3 loop reads CASGTAVGGEAFF. The CDR3 coding sequence is TGTGCCAGCGGAACGGCGGTGGGGGGTGAAGCTTTCTTT.

In its sample, this clone was seen once. The V call is TRBV7-2, the J call TRBJ1-2, with D possibly matching TRBD1 (6 bases). Germline lookup yields CDR1 SGHTA and CDR2 FQGNSA. This CDR3 has 14 amino acids. V was cut by 1 base and J by 8 bases, with 14 bases left in between. CDR3 protein: CASSLDQGRGGYTF. For the CDR3, the DNA is TGTGCCAGCAGCTTAGATCAGGGGCGAGGAGGCTACACCTTC. The full variable domain, rest sourced from reference TRBV7-2 and TRBJ1-2, is GAGVSQSPSNKVTEKGKDVELRCDPISGHTALYWYRQSLGQGLEFLIYFQGNSAPDKSGLPSDRFSAERTGGSVSTLTIQRTQQEDSAVYLCASSLDQGRGGYTFGSGTRLTVV.

The chain is built from TRBV19 and TRBJ1-5; 7 nucleotides match TRBD1. This CDR3 comprises 15 residues. CDR1 is LNHDA, CDR2 SQIVND, per germline (reference sequence). V shed 2 bases, J shed 6 bases, and the junction held 7 bases outside the gene matches. The CDR3 here is CASSILEQGGQPQHF. The CDR3 nucleotides are TGTGCCAGTAGTATATTGGAGCAGGGGGGTCAGCCCCAGCATTTT.

Worth noting for this clone: Other DNA sequences in this specimen translate into the identical CDR3. V gene TRBV6-5 combines with J gene TRBJ1-1; tentatively, D is TRBD1 (6 bases). The CDR3 sequence is 15 residues long. The V end lost 0 bases, the J end lost 0 bases, and 8 bases lay between the germline ends. Germline lookup yields CDR1 MNHEY and CDR2 SVGAGI. The CDR3 DNA sequence: TGTGCCAGCAGTTACTCTTGGACAGTGAACACTGAAGCTTTCTTT. It is translated as CASSYSWTVNTEAFF.

CDR3 nucleotide sequence: TGTGCCAGCAGCGAAACGTCCGGGAACAATGAGCAGTTCTTC. Its protein is CASSETSGNNEQFF. The chain is built from TRBV11-2 and TRBJ2-1, with D possibly matching TRBD2 (5 bases). Per the germline V gene, CDR1 is SGHAT and CDR2 is FQNNGV. The CDR3 length is 14 residues. V gave up 5 bases and J gave up 5 bases, with 13 bases separating them.

J is TRBJ1-1 and V is TRBV3-1 (or the pseudogene TRBV3-2), with D possibly matching TRBD1 (5 bases). V shed 2 bases and J shed 1 base, with 8 bases lying between them. The CDR3 covers 14 residues. Germline CDR1 reads LGHDT; CDR2 reads YNNKEL (reference sequence). DNA of the CDR3: TGTGCCAGCAGCCAACCCCAGGGGAACACTGAAGCTTTCTTT. Its protein product is CASSQPQGNTEAFF.